In this sample, the clone carrying this T cell receptor (beta chain) turned up a few times. Other nucleotide sequences from this sample produce the same CDR3. The source of the sample is a study of shared clonotypes between healthy human individuals. Every donor, a Caucasian adult, lived in Nashville, Tennessee. Germline V gene data show CDR1 as SGHRS and CDR2 as YFSETQ. The CDR3 consists of 14 residues. V lost 2 bases, J lost 5 bases, and 4 bases stayed unmatched. The data were produced by immunoSEQ multiplex PCR, yet TCRdb's version contains in-frame clones alone and is incomplete. This table has roughly 760,000 clones, 74% appearing once.

This clonotype originated in a woman under 40 in good health. The sequenced sample was memory CD4+ T cells sorted from blood. This sample's subset: CD45RA-negative fraction. V and J are TRBV5-1 and TRBJ2-7; 10 nucleotides align to TRBD1. The CDR3: CASSLRDRGDEQYF. The DNA for the CDR3 is TGCGCCAGCAGCTTACGGGACAGGGGAGACGAGCAGTACTTC.